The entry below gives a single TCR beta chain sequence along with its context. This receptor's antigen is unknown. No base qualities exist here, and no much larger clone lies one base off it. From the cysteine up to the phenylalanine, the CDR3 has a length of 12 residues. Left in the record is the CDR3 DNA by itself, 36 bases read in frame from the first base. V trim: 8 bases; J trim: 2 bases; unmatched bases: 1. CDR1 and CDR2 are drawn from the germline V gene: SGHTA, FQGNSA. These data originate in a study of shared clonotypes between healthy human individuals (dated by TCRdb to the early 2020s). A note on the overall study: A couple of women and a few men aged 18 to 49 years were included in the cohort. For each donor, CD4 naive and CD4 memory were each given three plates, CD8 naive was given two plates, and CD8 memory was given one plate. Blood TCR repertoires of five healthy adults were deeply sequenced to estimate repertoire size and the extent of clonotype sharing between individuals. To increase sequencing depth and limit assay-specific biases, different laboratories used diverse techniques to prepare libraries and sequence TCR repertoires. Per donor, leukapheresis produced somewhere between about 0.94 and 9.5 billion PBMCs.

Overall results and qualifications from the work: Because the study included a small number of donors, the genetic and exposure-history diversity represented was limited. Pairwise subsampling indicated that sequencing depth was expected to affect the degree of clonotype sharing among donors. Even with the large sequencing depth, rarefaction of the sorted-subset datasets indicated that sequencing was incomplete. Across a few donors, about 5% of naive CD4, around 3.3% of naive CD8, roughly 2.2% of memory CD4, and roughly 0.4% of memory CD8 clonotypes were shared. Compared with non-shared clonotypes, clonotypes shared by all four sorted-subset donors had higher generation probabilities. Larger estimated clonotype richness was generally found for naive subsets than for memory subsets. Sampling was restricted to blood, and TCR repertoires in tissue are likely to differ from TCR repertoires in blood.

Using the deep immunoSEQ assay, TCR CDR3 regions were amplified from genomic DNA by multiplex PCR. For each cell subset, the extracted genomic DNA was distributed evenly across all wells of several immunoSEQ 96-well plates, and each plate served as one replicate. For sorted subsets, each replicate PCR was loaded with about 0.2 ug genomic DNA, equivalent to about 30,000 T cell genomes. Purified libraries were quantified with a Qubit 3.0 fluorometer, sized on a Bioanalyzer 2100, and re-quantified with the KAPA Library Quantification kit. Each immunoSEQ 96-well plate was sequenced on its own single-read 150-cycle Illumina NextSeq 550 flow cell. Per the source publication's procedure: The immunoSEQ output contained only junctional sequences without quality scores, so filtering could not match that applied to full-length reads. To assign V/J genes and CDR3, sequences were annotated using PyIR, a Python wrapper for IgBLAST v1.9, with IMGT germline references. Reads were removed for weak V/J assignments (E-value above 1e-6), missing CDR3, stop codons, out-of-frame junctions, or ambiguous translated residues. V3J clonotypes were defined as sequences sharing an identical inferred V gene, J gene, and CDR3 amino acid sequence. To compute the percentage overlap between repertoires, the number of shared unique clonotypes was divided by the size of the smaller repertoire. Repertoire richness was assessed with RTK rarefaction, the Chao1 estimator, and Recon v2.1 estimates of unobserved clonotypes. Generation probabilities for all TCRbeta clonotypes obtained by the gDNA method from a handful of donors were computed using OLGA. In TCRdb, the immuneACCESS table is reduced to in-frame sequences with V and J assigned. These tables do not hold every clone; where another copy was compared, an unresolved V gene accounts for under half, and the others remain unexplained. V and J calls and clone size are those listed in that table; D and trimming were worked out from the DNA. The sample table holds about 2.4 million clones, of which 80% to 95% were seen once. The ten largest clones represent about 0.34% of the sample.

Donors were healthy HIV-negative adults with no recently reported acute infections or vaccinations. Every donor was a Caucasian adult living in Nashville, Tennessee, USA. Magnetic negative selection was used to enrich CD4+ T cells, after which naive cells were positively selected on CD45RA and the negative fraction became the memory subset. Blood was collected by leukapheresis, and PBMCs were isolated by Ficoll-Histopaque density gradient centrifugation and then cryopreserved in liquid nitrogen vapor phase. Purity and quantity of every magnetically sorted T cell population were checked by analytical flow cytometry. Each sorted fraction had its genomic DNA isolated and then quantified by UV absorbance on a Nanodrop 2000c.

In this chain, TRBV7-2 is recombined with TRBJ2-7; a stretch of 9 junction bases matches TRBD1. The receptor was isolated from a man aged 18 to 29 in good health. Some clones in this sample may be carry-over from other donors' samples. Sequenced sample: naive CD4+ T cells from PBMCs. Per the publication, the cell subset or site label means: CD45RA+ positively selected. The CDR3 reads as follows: CASHRGPYEQYF. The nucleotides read TGTGCCAGCCACAGGGGGCCCTACGAGCAGTACTTC.